This is a list of T cell receptor beta chains from one sample in a study of stem cell transplantation in POMP-related autoinflammatory disease. Profiling relied on immunoSEQ multiplex PCR, and the TCRdb table lists in-frame clones only, not all of them. The table lists over a thousand clones, about 81% of them singletons, with less than 35% in the top ten. Specimen: Tregs from PBMCs. The receptors here all came from a human donor in good health. The CDR3 runs from the conserved cysteine through the conserved F or W. A D gene is named only where the DNA matches it firmly. Size tells how often a clone was seen (once, few, many) or the class of an expanded clone, and some rows leave it out.

CDR3 protein: CASSLASGGLSYNEQFF
CDR3 DNA: TGCGCCAGCAGCTTGGCGTCAGGGGGACTCTCCTACAATGAGCAGTTCTTC
J gene: TRBJ2-1
V gene: TRBV5-1
clone size: .
D gene: .

CDR3 protein: CARLAGSGTGELFF
CDR3 DNA: TGCGCCAGACTAGCGGGGTCGGGCACCGGGGAGCTGTTTTTT
J gene: TRBJ2-2
V gene: TRBV5-1
clone size: .
D gene: TRBD2

CDR3 protein: CAISRNPQIDNEQFF
CDR3 DNA: TGTGCCATCAGTCGGAACCCCCAAATTGACAATGAGCAGTTCTTC
J gene: TRBJ2-1
V gene: TRBV10-3
clone size: .
D gene: .

CDR3 protein: CASSVRDRVSPLHF
CDR3 DNA: TGTGCCAGCAGCGTCCGGGACAGGGTTTCACCCCTCCACTTT
J gene: TRBJ1-6
V gene: TRBV7-8
clone size: .
D gene: TRBD1

CDR3 protein: CASSEYGGRNTDTQYF
CDR3 DNA: TGTGCCAGCAGTGAATATGGAGGGCGGAACACAGATACGCAGTATTTT
J gene: TRBJ2-3
V gene: TRBV25-1
clone size: .
D gene: .

CDR3 protein: CASRNPGLSYEQYF
CDR3 DNA: TGCGCCAGCAGAAACCCGGGGCTTTCCTACGAGCAGTACTTC
J gene: TRBJ2-7
V gene: TRBV5-1
clone size: .
D gene: .

CDR3 protein: CASSPSSYNEQFF
CDR3 DNA: TGCGCCAGCAGCCCAAGCTCCTACAATGAGCAGTTCTTC
J gene: TRBJ2-1
V gene: TRBV4-1
clone size: .
D gene: .

CDR3 protein: CASSARQGGDEKLFF
CDR3 DNA: TGCGCCAGCAGCGCCCGACAGGGCGGGGATGAAAAACTGTTTTTT
J gene: TRBJ1-4
V gene: TRBV4-3
clone size: .
D gene: TRBD1

CDR3 protein: CASSLGRRGYGYTF
CDR3 DNA: TGTGCCAGCAGCTTAGGACGGAGAGGCTATGGCTACACCTTC
J gene: TRBJ1-2
V gene: TRBV7-2
clone size: .
D gene: .

CDR3 protein: CASSQRWTGRSDSGNTIYF
CDR3 DNA: TGTGCCAGCAGCCAACGATGGACAGGGCGGTCAGACTCTGGAAACACCATATATTTT
J gene: TRBJ1-3
V gene: TRBV4-2
clone size: .
D gene: TRBD1

CDR3 protein: CASSYGHSTDTQYF
CDR3 DNA: TGTGCCAGCAGTTACGGGCACAGCACAGATACGCAGTATTTT
J gene: TRBJ2-3
V gene: TRBV6-5
clone size: once
D gene: .

CDR3 protein: CASSLGLAAQTYNEQFF
CDR3 DNA: TGCGCCAGCAGCTTGGGTCTAGCGGCTCAGACATACAATGAGCAGTTCTTC
J gene: TRBJ2-1
V gene: TRBV5-1
clone size: .
D gene: TRBD2

CDR3 protein: CASSRGLDRMEQYF
CDR3 DNA: TGTGCCAGCAGCCGCGGACTAGATCGCATGGAGCAGTACTTC
J gene: TRBJ2-7
V gene: TRBV7-9
clone size: .
D gene: TRBD2

CDR3 protein: CASSDSSDRSSYEQYF
CDR3 DNA: TGTGCCAGCAGTGACTCGTCAGACAGATCCTCCTACGAGCAGTACTTC
J gene: TRBJ2-7
V gene: TRBV6-4
clone size: .
D gene: .